This T cell receptor (beta chain) comes out of a study of blood T cell repertoires in COVID-19. Background on the study: Some COVID-19 samples were acute and others convalescent; all came from the United States, Italy and Spain. T cells, B-cell-depleted T cells, or PBMCs supplied cDNA or gDNA.

In the authors' workflow: Nucleated cell number was recorded as an estimate derived from reference gene primer amplification. The assay was immunoSEQ multiplex PCR, and TCRdb's table has in-frame clones only and misses some. V, J and clone size reflect that table, while D and trimming were determined from the DNA. The sample lists roughly 200,000 clones; roughly 84% were seen once. Per germline, CDR1 SGHTA and CDR2 FQGTGA. Trimming left V 0 bases short and J 6 bases short, with 6 bases between. The CDR3 length is 13 residues. Sequenced material: peripheral blood. This chain joins TRBV7-3 and TRBJ1-5; no definite D call. The TCR sequence derives from a woman of 80 years or more with active or convalescent COVID-19. CDR3 region: CASSLTEAQPQHF. CDR3 in DNA: TGTGCCAGCAGCTTAACCGAGGCTCAGCCCCAGCATTTT. Using reference TRBV7-3 and TRBJ1-5 for the parts outside the CDR3, the full variable domain is GAGVSQTPSNKVTEKGKYVELRCDPISGHTALYWYRQSLGQGPEFLIYFQGTGAADDSGLPNDRFFAVRPEGSVSTLKIQRTERGDSAVYLCASSLTEAQPQHFGDGTRLSIL.